A single sample gave rise to the 25 T cell receptor beta chains below, sequenced in a study of blood T cells in healthy people across ages. A second about 7 to 12 cycle PCR used barcoded and J-beta primers. TCRdb reanalysed the 5' RACE reads using MiXCR and keeps one entry per CDR3 protein. The sample carries 550,000 to 700,000 distinct CDR3 sequences, 27% recorded once. Sequences were obtained from blood. These receptors were collected from a woman between 65 and 79 years old in good health.

The chain is built from TRBV4-3 and TRBJ2-5, with no clear D. Trimming removed 0 bases at V and 5 bases at J, with 10 bases between. The length of the CDR3 is 14 residues. Germline V gene data show CDR1 as LGHNA and CDR2 as YSLEER. The CDR3 bases are TGCGCCAGCAGCCAAGATCCAGCCTGGGAGACCCAGTACTTC. Translating gives CASSQDPAWETQYF.

This clonotype appeared a few times. The V gene is TRBV5-1, the J gene TRBJ2-6; 8 bases map to TRBD1. The junction had 25 bases not matched to a gene; V was cut back by 0 bases and J by 5 bases. Germline loops: CDR1 SGHRS, CDR2 YFSETQ. The CDR3 runs to 23 residues. The CDR3 sequence is CASSLGPGTGGIVRLPRANVLTF. In DNA, the CDR3 is TGCGCCAGCAGCTTGGGGCCGGGTACAGGGGGAATTGTTAGATTACCTAGGGCCAACGTCCTGACTTTC.

V usage is TRBV6-5 and J usage is TRBJ2-7, with a possible D match to TRBD1 (7 bases). This CDR3 has 15 residues. Per germline, CDR1 MNHEY and CDR2 SVGAGI. V shed 4 bases and J shed 0 bases, with 13 bases lying between them. The CDR3: CASSLRDSSSYEQYF. In nucleotides, the CDR3 is TGTGCCAGCAGTTTGCGGGACAGTTCCTCCTACGAGCAGTACTTC.

The CDR3 loop reads CASSYQGGYGYTF. DNA of the CDR3: TGTGCCAGCAGTTACCAGGGAGGGTATGGCTACACCTTC. The rearrangement uses TRBV6-5 and TRBJ1-2; TRBD1 is a possible D gene (5 bases). The V end lost 2 bases, the J end lost 5 bases, and 9 bases lay between the germline ends. Per germline, CDR1 MNHEY and CDR2 SVGAGI. This CDR3 is 13 amino acids long.

This clonotype has more than one count but fewer than ten. V is TRBV2 and J is TRBJ2-2; the D is unclear. CDR1 is SNHLY and CDR2 is FYNNEI in the germline V gene. This CDR3 region has 13 residues. Trimming took 7 bases from V and 5 from J, leaving 11 bases between them. In nucleotides, the CDR3 is TGTGCCAGCACCAGTATAGGGACCGGGGAGCTGTTTTTT. Its translation is CASTSIGTGELFF.

This clonotype was counted only a few times. This chain joins TRBV21-1 and TRBJ2-7; the table names TRBD1, a call not compared with the DNA. TRBV21-1 is annotated as a pseudogene. The CDR3 consists of 14 residues. This CDR3 is CASNRRGVGYEQYF. CDR3 DNA sequence: TGTGCCAGCAATCGAAGGGGGGTAGGCTACGAGCAGTACTTC.

V usage is TRBV5-1 and J usage is TRBJ2-5, with TRBD2 identical over 7 bases. There are 13 residues in the CDR3. V lost 4 bases to trimming and J lost 9 bases; unmatched junction nucleotides: 9. Germline CDR1 and CDR2: SGHRS and YFSETQ. CDR3 residues: CASSEGQRGSQYF. CDR3 sequence (DNA): TGCGCCAGCAGCGAAGGCCAGCGGGGTTCCCAGTACTTC. The full variable domain, its missing parts supplied by reference TRBV5-1 and TRBJ2-5, is KAGVTQTPRYLIKTRGQQVTLSCSPISGHRSVSWYQQTPGQGLQFLFEYFSETQRNKGNFPGRFSGRQFSNSRSEMNVSTLELGDSALYLCASSEGQRGSQYFGPGTRLLVL.

This clonotype came up a few times. The chain recombines TRBV15 with TRBJ1-3, with no clear D. In germline, CDR1 is LNHNV, CDR2 YYDKDF (reference sequence). Trimming removed 0 bases from V and 2 bases from J, with 11 bases in between. This CDR3 contains 16 residues. The CDR3 protein is CATSRDFNSPGNTIYF. CDR3 nucleotide sequence: TGTGCCACCAGCAGAGATTTTAACAGCCCTGGAAACACCATATATTTT.

This clonotype was recorded a few times. The chain is built from TRBV29-1 and TRBJ2-1; D might be TRBD1 (6 bases). This CDR3 contains 13 residues. CDR1 and CDR2 (germline): SQVTM, ANQGSEA. V lost 5 bases, J lost 3 bases, and 11 bases lay in between. CDR3 bases: TGCAGCGTTCGGACAGCCTTCTACAATGAGCAGTTCTTC. This codes for CSVRTAFYNEQFF.

This clonotype was seen more than once but under ten times. This chain uses TRBV4-2 with TRBJ2-5, with TRBD1 matching 11 bases. J gave up 5 bases and V 4 bases, and 9 bases lay outside the gene matches. The CDR3 runs 16 residues. Germline values: CDR1 LGHNA, CDR2 YNFKEQ. The CDR3 sequence is CASSRAGQGASETQYF. CDR3 nucleotide sequence: TGTGCCAGCAGCCGGGCCGGACAGGGGGCTTCTGAGACCCAGTACTTC.

This clonotype was observed a handful of times. The chain couples TRBV4-3 to TRBJ2-5; D is possibly TRBD1 (7 bases). Trimming took 2 bases from V and 0 from J, leaving 16 bases between them. This CDR3 contains 17 residues. Germline CDR1 reads LGHNA; CDR2 reads YSLEER. The CDR3 DNA follows: TGCGCCAGCAGCCAACAGGGGGGCAGGGGTCACCAAGAGACCCAGTACTTC. Its protein product is CASSQQGGRGHQETQYF.

This clonotype has only a few counts. V usage is TRBV7-2 and J usage is TRBJ2-7; 11 bases fit TRBD2. V trimming: 1 base; J trimming: 0 bases; junction bases outside the gene matches: 2. Germline V gene data show CDR1 as SGHTA and CDR2 as FQGNSA. The CDR3 covers 16 residues. CDR3 DNA sequence: TGTGCCAGCAGCTTAGATAGCGGGGGGGGCTCCTACGAGCAGTACTTC. Translating gives CASSLDSGGGSYEQYF.

This chain links TRBV4-2 with TRBJ2-5, with no clear D. With the DNA end fitting TRBJ2-1 better, the J assignment may be wrong. This CDR3 spans 13 amino acids. CDR1 is LGHNA, CDR2 YNFKEQ, per germline. The DNA of the CDR3 is TGTGCCAGCAGCCAAGATAACTGGGGTGAGCAGTTCTTC. Translation: CASSQDNWGEQFF.

This clonotype was observed a handful of times. This chain uses TRBV3-1 with TRBJ1-2; possibly TRBD1 for D (6 bases). The CDR3 has 14 amino acids. Trimming stripped 5 bases from V and 9 bases from J, with 19 bases between. Germline V CDR1 and CDR2: LGHDT, YNNKEL (reference sequence). CDR3 amino acids: CASSSSHRAESYTF. For the CDR3, the DNA is TGTGCCAGCAGCTCATCCCACAGGGCGGAAAGCTACACCTTC.

The chain carries TRBV7-2 and TRBJ2-3, with 9 bases aligning to TRBD2. The V and J ends lost 5 bases and 5 bases, in that order; junction bases with no gene match: 8. The CDR3 is 15 residues long. CDR1 and CDR2 from the germline V gene are SGHTA and FQGNSA. CDR3 protein: CASSQAGGHVDTQYF. The CDR3 DNA is TGTGCCAGCAGCCAAGCGGGGGGACATGTAGATACGCAGTATTTT.

In DNA form, the CDR3 reads TGTGCCACCAGGGACAGCTTCCAAGAGACCCAGTACTTC. It specifies CATRDSFQETQYF. The J gene is TRBJ2-5, the V gene TRBV10-3, with TRBD1 matching 7 bases. This CDR3 comprises 13 residues. J gave up 1 base and V 10 bases, and 6 bases lay outside the gene matches. Germline V gives CDR1 ENHRY, CDR2 SYGVKD.

A few counts support this clonotype. The chain couples TRBV7-3 to TRBJ2-6; D is perhaps TRBD1 (5 bases). The CDR3 spans 15 residues. Trimming removed 6 bases at V and 2 bases at J, with 11 bases between. The V gene's germline CDR1 is SGHTA and CDR2 FQGTGA. CDR3 in DNA: TGTGCCAGCAGACGCGACAGCCCTGGGGCCAACGTCCTGACTTTC. Residues: CASRRDSPGANVLTF.

This clonotype has only a few counts. This chain uses TRBV14 with TRBJ2-7, with D possibly TRBD2 on 5 matching bases. The CDR3 totals 14 residues. The V and J ends lost 3 bases and 3 bases respectively, with 12 bases between them. Germline assignment: CDR1 SGHDN and CDR2 FVKESK. CDR3 region: CASSHPREDYEQYF. The DNA of the CDR3 is TGTGCCAGCAGCCACCCGAGGGAAGACTACGAGCAGTACTTC.

The chain employs TRBV6-1 and TRBJ1-1; D gene ambiguous. Trimming took off 1 base at V and 3 bases at J, with 6 bases between the two ends. The CDR3 consists of 13 residues. Germline lookup yields CDR1 MNHNS and CDR2 SASEGT. CDR3 nucleotide sequence: TGTGCCAGCAGTGAAGGGGTCTACACTGAAGCTTTCTTT. Its translation is CASSEGVYTEAFF.

J is TRBJ1-2 and V is TRBV20-1; D perhaps matches TRBD1 (5 bases). The germline V gene encodes CDR1 DFQATT and CDR2 SNEGSKA (reference sequence). Trimming left V 6 bases short and J 6 bases short, with 11 bases between. The CDR3 has 11 residues. The CDR3 DNA sequence: TGCAGTGCCGAGCCAGGGCATGGCTACACCTTC. It translates to CSAEPGHGYTF.

The rearrangement joins TRBV29-1 to TRBJ1-2; perhaps TRBD1 as D (5 bases). The CDR3 extends over 13 amino acids. Between the trimmed V and J ends, which lost 4 bases and 6 bases, there was a span of 15 bases. Germline lookup yields CDR1 SQVTM and CDR2 ANQGSEA. The CDR3 bases are TGCAGCGTTGGACATAGGGTGGGGGATGGCTACACCTTC. It codes for CSVGHRVGDGYTF. Full variable domain (remainder filled in from reference TRBV29-1 and TRBJ1-2): SAVISQKPSRDICQRGTSLTIQCQVDSQVTMMFWYRQQPGQSLTLIATANQGSEATYESGFVIDKFPISRPNLTFSTLTVSNMSPEDSSIYLCSVGHRVGDGYTFGSGTRLTVV.

The chain has TRBV3-1 and TRBJ1-2, with TRBD1 identical over 10 bases. After removal of 8 bases from V and 7 bases from J, the junction contained 7 bases not matched to a gene. The CDR3 loop spans 13 amino acids. CDR1 is LGHDT, CDR2 YNNKEL, per germline (reference sequence). The CDR3 sequence is CASGLTGGSGYTF. The CDR3 DNA sequence: TGTGCCAGCGGACTGACAGGGGGCAGTGGCTACACCTTC.

V usage is TRBV12-3 or TRBV12-4 and J usage is TRBJ2-6; 8 bases align to TRBD1. This CDR3 is built from 16 residues. With 5 bases clipped from V and 9 bases from J, the junction kept 12 bases outside the gene matches. The CDR3 sequence is CASSPRGTGGINVLTF. In DNA, the CDR3 is TGTGCCAGCAGTCCCAGGGGGACAGGAGGAATCAACGTCCTGACTTTC.

The chain links TRBV5-1 to TRBJ1-1; weak D call: TRBD1 (6 bases). The CDR3 runs 14 residues. The germline gives CDR1 SGHRS, CDR2 YFSETQ. Deletions cut 3 bases from V and 1 base from J, with 10 bases between. CDR3: CASSYTGSNTEAFF. In DNA, the CDR3 is TGCGCCAGCAGCTACACAGGGTCGAACACTGAAGCTTTCTTT.

This clonotype was seen at least ten times. The rearrangement uses TRBV9 and TRBJ2-1; D possibly corresponds to TRBD1 (5 bases). Near its end, the DNA agrees better with TRBJ2-5, so the J call may be wrong. This CDR3 comprises 14 residues. Germline lookup yields CDR1 SGDLS and CDR2 YYNGEE. The CDR3 DNA follows: TGTGCCAGCAGCGTAGGTTCAGGGCAAGAGACCCAGTACTTC. Its translation: CASSVGSGQETQYF.